This TCR beta chain is from a study of blood T cells in healthy people across ages. This CDR3 region has 12 residues. Germline CDR1 is SNHLY and CDR2 is FYNNEI. Trimming pared 1 base from V and 3 bases from J, leaving 4 bases between. The authors ran a second PCR of about 6 to 11 cycles using a sample-barcoded 5' primer and a J-beta primer mix. TCRdb processed the 5' RACE reads anew with MiXCR; each CDR3 protein has one entry. The table includes 700,000 to 850,000 distinct CDR3 sequences, under 40% detected once. Many counts were recorded for this clonotype. The chain is built from TRBV2 and TRBJ2-7; D call uncertain. The sequence derives from a man aged 18 to 35 in good health. Sequencing was performed on blood. CDR3 region: CASSEVYYEQYF. In DNA, the CDR3 is TGTGCCAGCAGTGAAGTGTACTACGAGCAGTACTTC.